Listed here are 23 T cell receptor beta chains from one sample, sequenced in a study of lymphopenia after photon versus proton radiotherapy. Sequencing was performed with immunoSEQ multiplex PCR; in TCRdb, only in-frame clones are kept and a portion is missing. The table has 150,000 to 200,000 clones, roughly nine tenths seen once. Sequencing used peripheral blood, obtained from a patient treated with photon-based radiotherapy. Receptors were obtained from a man aged 45-65 years with gastric cancer.

The genes are TRBV2 and TRBJ2-1; 11 bases agree with TRBD2. The junction had 7 bases not matched to a gene; V was cut back by 9 bases and J by 6 bases. The CDR3 totals 14 residues. Germline CDR1 SNHLY, CDR2 FYNNEI. CDR3 loop: CASLSGREGNEQFF. In DNA form, the CDR3 reads TGTGCCAGTCTTAGCGGGAGGGAAGGCAATGAGCAGTTCTTC.

The chain employs TRBV18 and TRBJ1-1; perhaps TRBD1 as D (5 bases). V shed 6 bases and J shed 1 base, with 15 bases lying between them. Germline assignment: CDR1 KGHSH and CDR2 LQKENI. This CDR3 has 15 amino acids. In DNA form, the CDR3 reads TGTGCCAGCTCGTCGAGCAGGGCTCGGAACACTGAAGCTTTCTTT. This translates into CASSSSRARNTEAFF.

V is TRBV7-3 and J is TRBJ2-7; 11 bases are shared with TRBD1. The trim removed 0 bases at V and 8 bases at J, leaving 0 bases unmatched. Germline CDR1 and CDR2: SGHTA and FQGTGA. The CDR3 has 13 amino acids. CDR3 nucleotide sequence: TGTGCCAGCAGCTTAACGGACAGGGGGCAGCAGTACTTC. Translating gives CASSLTDRGQQYF.

The V gene is TRBV9, the J gene TRBJ2-2, with 11 nucleotides matching TRBD2. V was clipped by 0 bases and J by 6 bases; unmatched bases: 1. Per germline, CDR1 SGDLS and CDR2 YYNGEE. The CDR3 runs to 15 residues. In DNA, the CDR3 is TGTGCCAGCAGCGTAGGACTAGCGGGACCCGGGGAGCTGTTTTTT. This sequence encodes CASSVGLAGPGELFF.

The chain carries TRBV28 and TRBJ1-2; perhaps TRBD1 as D (6 bases). The germline V and J ends were trimmed by 3 bases and 4 bases, with 15 bases remaining between them. Germline V gives CDR1 MDHEN, CDR2 SYDVKM. CDR3 length: 15 residues. The CDR3 reads CASSFLSAGAYGYTF. As DNA, the CDR3 is TGTGCCAGCAGTTTTTTGTCCGCAGGGGCCTATGGCTACACCTTC.

This clone was seen just once. The chain couples TRBV5-4 to TRBJ2-4, with 13 positions matching TRBD2. Germline V lookup: CDR1 SGHNT, CDR2 YYREEE (reference sequence). J was trimmed by 5 bases and V by 4 bases; bases with no gene match: 3. CDR3 length: 15 amino acids. The CDR3 DNA reads as TGTGCCAGCAGCCGAGGACTAGCGGGAGAAAACATTCAGTACTTC. Its protein is CASSRGLAGENIQYF.

The J gene is TRBJ1-1, the V gene TRBV5-1; 9 bases fit TRBD1. The CDR3 is made up of 16 amino acids. V trimming: 4 bases; J trimming: 5 bases; junction bases outside the gene matches: 12. The germline gives CDR1 SGHRS, CDR2 YFSETQ. The CDR3: CASSRYTGGAETEAFF. Written as DNA, the CDR3 is TGCGCCAGCAGCAGATACACAGGGGGCGCAGAAACTGAAGCTTTCTTT.

This clone has only a few counts. The chain couples TRBV19 to TRBJ1-3, with 8 nucleotides matching TRBD1. CDR3 length: 16 amino acids. The V gene's germline CDR1 is LNHDA and CDR2 SQIVND (reference sequence). Losses at the gene ends were 5 bases for V and 1 base for J; bases not matched to a gene: 7. The CDR3 region has the DNA TGTGCCAGTAGTTCGACAGGGGTTTCTTCTGGAAACACCATATATTTT. Translating gives CASSSTGVSSGNTIYF.

In its sample, this clone was seen a few times. The genes are TRBV4-1 and TRBJ1-4; D possibly corresponds to TRBD1 (5 bases). Germline V gene sequence: CDR1 MGHRA, CDR2 YSYEKL. This CDR3 has 16 residues. V lost 4 bases to trimming and J lost 4 bases, with 16 bases between them. The CDR3 is CASSPTGPGVNEKLFF. The CDR3 nucleotides are TGCGCCAGCAGCCCCACGGGGCCCGGGGTTAATGAAAAACTGTTTTTT.

The chain links TRBV11-1 to TRBJ2-1; 8 bases fit TRBD2. CDR1 and CDR2 from the germline V gene are SGHAT and FQDESV (reference sequence). The V and J ends lost 4 bases and 4 bases, in that order; junction bases with no gene match: 9. This CDR3 has 16 residues. CDR3 sequence reads: CASSSPREGQYNEQFF. CDR3 nucleotides: TGTGCCAGCAGCTCACCCCGGGAGGGCCAATACAATGAGCAGTTCTTC.

This sequence joins TRBV6-5 and TRBJ1-2; the match to TRBD1 covers 7 bases. This CDR3 has 14 amino acids. Germline CDR1 reads MNHEY; CDR2 reads SVGAGI. With 6 bases clipped from V and 2 bases from J, the junction kept 6 bases outside the gene matches. CDR3 coding DNA: TGTGCCAGCAGCCCGACAGGGTCCAACTATGGCTACACCTTC. It is translated as CASSPTGSNYGYTF.

V gene TRBV10-3 combines with J gene TRBJ2-1, with 12 bases fitting TRBD2. The V gene end was trimmed by 4 bases and the J gene end by 8 bases; junction bases not matched to a gene: 9. CDR3 length: 16 residues. Germline CDR1 and CDR2: ENHRY and SYGVKD. DNA of the CDR3: TGTGCCATCAGTGTGAAGACTAGCGGGAGTCCGGATGAGCAGTTCTTC. Residues: CAISVKTSGSPDEQFF.

This clone was found a few times. The chain combines TRBV11-2 with TRBJ2-7, with D perhaps assigned TRBD1 or TRBD2 (5 bases each). Germline V gene data show CDR1 as SGHAT and CDR2 as FQNNGV. The V gene lost 6 bases and the J gene lost 3 bases, with 15 bases spanning the gap. CDR3 size: 14 residues. The CDR3 nucleotides are TGTGCCAGCAGATCTGCCCGGGACGGCTACGAGCAGTACTTC. Its translation is CASRSARDGYEQYF.

In its sample, this clone was seen once. The CDR3 protein is CASSSQLALGSEQYF. The DNA for the CDR3 is TGCGCCAGCAGCTCCCAACTAGCGTTGGGGAGCGAGCAGTACTTC. V usage is TRBV5-1 and J usage is TRBJ2-7; 7 bases line up with TRBD2. Germline V gives CDR1 SGHRS, CDR2 YFSETQ. V gave up 3 bases and J gave up 6 bases; unmatched junction bases: 12. This CDR3 contains 15 residues.

The chain is built from TRBV30 and TRBJ1-3; D possibly corresponds to TRBD1 (6 bases). CDR1 GTSNPN and CDR2 SVGIG come from the germline V gene (reference sequence). The V and J ends lost 3 bases and 0 bases respectively, with 9 bases between them. The CDR3 length is 14 residues. The CDR3 coding sequence is TGTGCCTGGAGCGACAGGACCTCTGGAAACACCATATATTTT. The encoded protein is CAWSDRTSGNTIYF.

This chain uses TRBV6-6 with TRBJ2-3, with 9 bases lining up with TRBD1. The germline CDR1 and CDR2 sequences are MNHNY and SVGAGI (reference sequence). V gave up 1 base and J gave up 2 bases; unmatched junction bases: 1. CDR3 length: 15 amino acids. CDR3 region: CASSYWDRVTDTQYF. As DNA, the CDR3 is TGTGCCAGCAGTTACTGGGACAGGGTCACAGATACGCAGTATTTT.

The chain employs TRBV28 and TRBJ1-4; tentatively, D is TRBD1 (5 bases). This CDR3 spans 12 amino acids. The germline V and J ends were trimmed by 7 bases and 7 bases, with 10 bases remaining between them. The V gene's germline CDR1 is MDHEN and CDR2 SYDVKM. CDR3 DNA sequence: TGTGCCAGCAAAGGGGATAGTGAAAAACTGTTTTTT. Its translation: CASKGDSEKLFF.

J is TRBJ1-2 and V is TRBV7-9, with a possible D match to TRBD1 (5 bases). From germline, CDR1 is SEHNR and CDR2 FQNEAQ (reference sequence). Trimming shortened V by 1 base and J by 3 bases, and 9 bases separated the two germline ends. The CDR3 length is 14 residues. CDR3 nucleotide sequence: TGTGCCAGCAGCTTAGTCGCGGGGGACTATGGCTACACCTTC. Protein product: CASSLVAGDYGYTF.

This clone was seen more than once but under ten times. The J gene is TRBJ2-6, the V gene TRBV5-4, with D unresolved. Germline values: CDR1 SGHNT, CDR2 YYREEE (reference sequence). There are 17 residues in the CDR3. V lost 2 bases and J 0 bases, leaving 12 bases between the germline ends. The CDR3 reads CASSFAVGNSGANVLTF. CDR3 nucleotide sequence: TGTGCCAGCAGCTTCGCTGTGGGGAACTCTGGGGCCAACGTCCTGACTTTC.

The genes are TRBV5-5 and TRBJ1-3; D is uncertain. The CDR3 has 15 amino acids. Germline CDR1 is SGHKS and CDR2 is YYEKEE (reference sequence). The V end was cut by 3 bases, the J end by 2 bases, with 12 bases between. CDR3 region: CASSYSPGTGNTIYF. The DNA for the CDR3 is TGTGCCAGCAGCTATTCTCCGGGGACTGGAAACACCATATATTTT.

This chain links TRBV7-2 with TRBJ1-2; a possible D gene is TRBD1 (5 bases). The ends were cut back, 1 base at V and 7 bases at J, with 10 bases in the middle. Germline-derived CDR1 and CDR2 are SGHTA and FQGNSA. This CDR3 has 13 residues. CDR3 nucleotides: TGTGCCAGCAGCTTAGATGGGGGATCTGGCTACACCTTC. Protein product: CASSLDGGSGYTF.

This chain uses TRBV6-1 with TRBJ1-4; D uncertain. V lost 6 bases and J 0 bases, leaving 8 bases between the germline ends. Germline-derived CDR1 and CDR2 are MNHNS and SASEGT. There are 14 residues in the CDR3. The chain's CDR3 is CASRRSATNEKLFF. Here the CDR3 DNA reads TGTGCCAGCAGAAGGAGTGCAACTAATGAAAAACTGTTTTTT.

The chain links TRBV25-1 to TRBJ2-5; D possibly matches TRBD1 or TRBD2 (5 bases each). The CDR3 runs 13 residues. Deletions cut 10 bases from V and 1 base from J, with 13 bases between. The germline V gene encodes CDR1 MGHDK and CDR2 SYGVNS. The CDR3, as DNA: TGTGCCACCGCGAGGGGCAGCCAAGAGACCCAGTACTTC. Protein product: CATARGSQETQYF.